This T cell receptor (beta chain) was identified during a study of Ad26.COV2.S vaccination and SARS-CoV-2 variants. Sample treatment: some 19 received Ad26.COV2.S at low or high dose, single or two shots; roughly five received placebo; per-sample allocation not given. Specimens were obtained on day 63 following the first vaccine or placebo injection. Wuhan-strain SARS-CoV-2 spike was expressed by the Ad26 vector that made up the vaccine. V dropped 0 bases and J dropped 4 bases, with 10 bases sitting between them. CDR1 SGDLS and CDR2 YYNGEE come from the germline V gene. This CDR3 has 14 residues. The table came from immunoSEQ multiplex PCR; TCRdb's copy has only in-frame clones and leaves some out. The table includes hundreds of thousands of clones, roughly 89% detected once.

The chain recombines TRBV9 with TRBJ1-1; no clear D. This receptor was taken from a person aged 18 to 65 who received the Ad26.COV2.S COVID-19 vaccine or a placebo. The input for sequencing was peripheral blood, taken in a trial of Ad26.COV2.S vaccine versus placebo. The CDR3: CASSVAPIRTEAFF. The CDR3 coding sequence is TGTGCCAGCAGCGTAGCCCCAATCCGCACTGAAGCTTTCTTT.